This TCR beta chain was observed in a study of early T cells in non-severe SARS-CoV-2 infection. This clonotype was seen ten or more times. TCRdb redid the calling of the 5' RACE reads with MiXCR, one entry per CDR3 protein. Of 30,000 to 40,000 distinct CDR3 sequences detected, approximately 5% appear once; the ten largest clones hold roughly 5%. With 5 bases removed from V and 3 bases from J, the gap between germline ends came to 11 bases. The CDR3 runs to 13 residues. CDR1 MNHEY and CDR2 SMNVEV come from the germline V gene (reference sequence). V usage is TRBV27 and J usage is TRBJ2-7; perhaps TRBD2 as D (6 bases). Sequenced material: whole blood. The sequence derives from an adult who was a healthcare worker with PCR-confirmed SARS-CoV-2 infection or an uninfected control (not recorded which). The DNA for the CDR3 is TGTGCCAGCAGTGGGGGACTGGGCTACGAGCAGTACTTC. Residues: CASSGGLGYEQYF.